One sample yielded the 29 T cell receptor beta chains listed below, sequenced in a study of blood T cell repertoires in COVID-19. Assay: immunoSEQ multiplex PCR; the TCRdb copy retains only in-frame clones and omits some. In the table there are about 74,000 clones, approximately 91% of which are singletons. Sample: peripheral blood. These TCRs come from a man between 65 and 80 years old with active or convalescent COVID-19.

The rearrangement links TRBV7-3 to TRBJ2-1; 9 bases align to TRBD2. Germline V gene sequence: CDR1 SGHTA, CDR2 FQGTGA. Trimming at V came to 2 bases and at J to 5 bases, leaving 4 bases not matched to a gene. The CDR3 totals 15 residues. The CDR3 region has the DNA TGTGCCAGCAGCTTAGAAGGCGGGAGGGACAATGAGCAGTTCTTC. Protein: CASSLEGGRDNEQFF.

The chain joins TRBV3-1 (or the pseudogene TRBV3-2) to TRBJ1-5, with D unresolved. CDR1 is LGHDT and CDR2 is YNNKEL in the germline V gene (reference sequence). The CDR3 totals 14 residues. The germline V and J ends were trimmed by 0 bases and 6 bases, with 9 bases remaining between them. CDR3 amino acids: CASSQDSSGQPQHF. For the CDR3, the DNA is TGTGCCAGCAGCCAAGACAGTTCGGGTCAGCCCCAGCATTTT.

The V call is TRBV7-6, the J call TRBJ1-4; perhaps TRBD1 as D (6 bases). This CDR3 comprises 14 residues. Germline lookup yields CDR1 SGHVS and CDR2 FNYEAQ. The V gene lost 5 bases and the J gene lost 8 bases, with 15 bases spanning the gap. As DNA, the CDR3 is TGTGCCAGCAGCCACGCCGGGACAACCGAAAAACTGTTTTTT. The encoded protein is CASSHAGTTEKLFF.

This clone was detected once. J is TRBJ2-5 and V is TRBV30; unclear D gene. Trimming pared 1 base from V and 5 bases from J, leaving 11 bases between. CDR3 length: 13 residues. Per germline, CDR1 GTSNPN and CDR2 SVGIG (reference sequence). This CDR3 is CAWSGPSGETQYF. Here the CDR3 DNA reads TGTGCCTGGAGTGGGCCTTCCGGGGAGACCCAGTACTTC.

The chain uses TRBV10-3 and TRBJ2-5; 7 nucleotides agree with TRBD1. The ends lost 3 bases at V and 1 base at J; junction bases unmatched: 8. The CDR3 consists of 16 residues. The germline V gene has CDR1 ENHRY and CDR2 SYGVKD. The CDR3 DNA follows: TGTGCCATCAGTGAAGGTCAGGGGGTCCCCCAAGAGACCCAGTACTTC. As protein: CAISEGQGVPQETQYF.

The chain is built from TRBV10-1 and TRBJ1-1; TRBD1 matches 7 bases. This CDR3 spans 13 amino acids. Trimming at V came to 6 bases and at J to 4 bases, leaving 5 bases not matched to a gene. Germline CDR1 is WNHNN and CDR2 is SYGVQD (reference sequence). The CDR3 reads CASSSGTATEAFF. As DNA, the CDR3 is TGCGCCAGCAGCTCCGGGACAGCCACTGAAGCTTTCTTT.

The chain couples TRBV9 to TRBJ2-3, with TRBD2 matching 11 bases. Germline V gives CDR1 SGDLS, CDR2 YYNGEE. Losses at the gene ends were 1 base for V and 5 bases for J; bases not matched to a gene: 6. The CDR3 sequence is 16 residues long. CDR3 in DNA: TGTGCCAGCAGCGTACAACTAGCGGGGGAGGGAGATACGCAGTATTTT. Residues: CASSVQLAGEGDTQYF.

The V and J genes are TRBV24-1 and TRBJ2-1; a possible D gene is TRBD2 (6 bases). CDR1 KGHDR and CDR2 SFDVKD come from the germline V gene. Trimming left V 3 bases short and J 7 bases short, with 15 bases between. This CDR3 contains 15 residues. The CDR3 loop is CATSDVGLSRNEQFF. CDR3 nucleotide sequence: TGTGCCACCAGTGATGTGGGACTTTCACGGAATGAGCAGTTCTTC.

This rearrangement joins TRBV5-1 to TRBJ1-4; the D gene is possibly TRBD1 (5 bases). CDR1 and CDR2 from the germline V gene are SGHRS and YFSETQ. V lost 3 bases and J 8 bases, leaving 8 bases between the germline ends. The CDR3 is 12 amino acids. For the CDR3, the DNA is TGCGCCAGCAGCTCTGACAGCGAAAAACTGTTTTTT. Protein: CASSSDSEKLFF.

The V gene is TRBV24-1, the J gene TRBJ2-7, with a possible D match to TRBD1 (6 bases). The CDR3 sequence is 16 residues long. Trimming pared 8 bases from V and 4 bases from J, leaving 23 bases between. Germline V gene sequence: CDR1 KGHDR, CDR2 SFDVKD. CDR3 loop: CATKNTYRARLYEQYF. The CDR3 nucleotides are TGTGCCACCAAGAATACTTACAGGGCGCGGTTGTACGAGCAGTACTTC.

V usage is TRBV7-6 and J usage is TRBJ2-2; TRBD2 is a possible D gene (5 bases). CDR3 length: 15 amino acids. Germline CDR1 is SGHVS and CDR2 is FNYEAQ. Trimming removed 1 base at V and 3 bases at J, with 9 bases between. The CDR3 DNA reads as TGTGCCAGCAGCTTAGGTGGGAGCGACACCGGGGAGCTGTTTTTT. Protein sequence: CASSLGGSDTGELFF. The complete variable domain, with remaining parts taken from reference TRBV7-6 and TRBJ2-2, reads GAGVSQSPRYKVTKRGQDVALRCDPISGHVSLYWYRQALGQGPEFLTYFNYEAQQDKSGLPNDRFSAERPEGSISTLTIQRTEQRDSAMYRCASSLGGSDTGELFFGEGSRLTVL.

The chain carries TRBV11-2 and TRBJ2-2; D is possibly TRBD1 (6 bases). Between the trimmed V and J ends, which lost 6 bases and 4 bases, there was a span of 15 bases. From germline, CDR1 is SGHAT and CDR2 FQNNGV. CDR3 length: 15 residues. The CDR3 region is CASSGTGRSTGELFF. In nucleotides, the CDR3 is TGTGCCAGCAGTGGTACAGGGCGCTCCACCGGGGAGCTGTTTTTT.

Comment on this clone: The sample holds other DNA sequences that translate to the same CDR3. V gene TRBV27 combines with J gene TRBJ1-1; the match to TRBD1 covers 8 bases. The junction had 4 bases not matched to a gene; V was cut back by 6 bases and J by 4 bases. Germline assignment: CDR1 MNHEY and CDR2 SMNVEV (reference sequence). This CDR3 has 13 amino acids. CDR3 nucleotide sequence: TGTGCCAGCAGCCGGACAGGGAGCACTGAAGCTTTCTTT. It is translated as CASSRTGSTEAFF.

V is TRBV18 and J is TRBJ2-2; weak D call: TRBD2 (6 bases). The V gene's germline CDR1 is KGHSH and CDR2 LQKENI. V dropped 6 bases and J dropped 0 bases, with 14 bases sitting between them. The CDR3 totals 16 residues. As DNA, the CDR3 is TGTGCCAGCTCCACTAGCAGCGGCGCGAACACCGGGGAGCTGTTTTTT. Its protein is CASSTSSGANTGELFF. The whole variable domain, filled in from reference TRBV18 and TRBJ2-2, reads NAGVMQNPRHLVRRRGQEARLRCSPMKGHSHVYWYRQLPEEGLKFMVYLQKENIIDESGMPKERFSAEFPKEGPSILRIQQVVRGDSAAYFCASSTSSGANTGELFFGEGSRLTVL.

This clone has just one count. The chain links TRBV27 to TRBJ2-5, with 8 bases identical to TRBD1. The CDR3 spans 15 residues. With V trimmed by 3 bases and J by 1 base, 4 bases remained unmatched. Germline assignment: CDR1 MNHEY and CDR2 SMNVEV (reference sequence). CDR3 region: CASSFLGTGQETQYF. The DNA of the CDR3 is TGTGCCAGCAGTTTTTTGGGGACAGGCCAAGAGACCCAGTACTTC.

The gene calls are TRBV27 and TRBJ2-3; D perhaps matches TRBD2 (6 bases). Germline CDR1 reads MNHEY; CDR2 reads SMNVEV (reference sequence). The germline V and J ends were trimmed by 1 base and 8 bases, with 16 bases remaining between them. This CDR3 region has 15 residues. CDR3 amino acids: CASSLLGPEGSTQYF. CDR3 bases: TGTGCCAGCAGTTTATTGGGCCCGGAGGGGAGTACGCAGTATTTT.

Of note for this clone: Compared with germline, one end of the junction differs, possibly owing to a read error. The chain carries TRBV14 and TRBJ1-2; D possibly corresponds to TRBD1 (6 bases). This CDR3 has 13 residues. Germline values: CDR1 SGHDN, CDR2 FVKESK. The CDR3 bases are TGTGCCAGCAGCCCTAACAGGGACCTCCCACCGGACTTC. Its translation is CASSPNRDLPPDF.

The CDR3: CSYARGPYNEQFF. The CDR3 region has the DNA TGCAGCTATGCGCGGGGCCCTTATAATGAGCAGTTCTTC. The chain links TRBV29-1 to TRBJ2-1; TRBD2 is a possible D gene (6 bases). Trimming removed 8 bases at V and 7 bases at J, with 18 bases between. The V gene's germline CDR1 is SQVTM and CDR2 ANQGSEA. The length of the CDR3 is 13 residues.

The J gene is TRBJ2-7, the V gene TRBV11-2; D is unclear. V lost 2 bases and J 0 bases, leaving 11 bases between the germline ends. CDR3 length equals 15 residues. CDR1 is SGHAT and CDR2 is FQNNGV in the germline V gene. Written as DNA, the CDR3 is TGTGCCAGCAGCTTATCATATGACACCTCCTACGAGCAGTACTTC. Amino acid sequence: CASSLSYDTSYEQYF.

The genes are TRBV10-3 and TRBJ2-6, with D possibly being TRBD1 (5 bases). Trimming cost V 3 bases and J 3 bases, with 6 bases left between them. The CDR3 sequence is 14 residues long. In germline, CDR1 is ENHRY, CDR2 SYGVKD. The CDR3 loop is CAISEGDGANVLTF. The CDR3 region has the DNA TGTGCCATCAGTGAAGGGGATGGGGCCAACGTCCTGACTTTC.

This chain links TRBV28 with TRBJ2-7; TRBD2 might be the D (5 bases). The germline V gene has CDR1 MDHEN and CDR2 SYDVKM. V shed 4 bases and J shed 3 bases, with 16 bases lying between them. This CDR3 has 15 residues. CDR3 residues: CASSSREGGRYEQYF. Written as DNA, the CDR3 is TGTGCCAGCAGTTCCCGCGAGGGCGGCCGCTACGAGCAGTACTTC.

The rearrangement links TRBV5-1 to TRBJ1-6; 7 bases fit TRBD1. J gave up 6 bases and V 4 bases, and 7 bases lay outside the gene matches. From germline, CDR1 is SGHRS and CDR2 YFSETQ. The CDR3 covers 15 residues. The CDR3 DNA sequence: TGCGCCAGCAGCAGTGACAGGGTACCTAATTCACCCCTCCACTTT. Protein: CASSSDRVPNSPLHF.

This clone was counted once. The chain couples TRBV28 to TRBJ1-2; possible D gene TRBD1, 6 bases. The germline gives CDR1 MDHEN, CDR2 SYDVKM. CDR3 length: 13 amino acids. V lost 6 bases, J lost 8 bases, and 16 bases lay in between. CDR3 coding DNA: TGTGCCAGCAGGGAAACAGGGCCGTCGGGCTACACCTTC. Translating gives CASRETGPSGYTF.

CDR3 residues: CAWTPGGYGYTF. The CDR3 DNA is TGTGCCTGGACACCGGGGGGCTATGGCTACACCTTC. This chain uses TRBV30 with TRBJ1-2, with D possibly TRBD1 on 5 matching bases. This CDR3 comprises 12 residues. The germline V and J ends were trimmed by 4 bases and 4 bases, with 10 bases remaining between them. In germline, CDR1 is GTSNPN, CDR2 SVGIG (reference sequence).

The gene calls are TRBV3-1 (or the pseudogene TRBV3-2) and TRBJ2-7, with 7 bases that match TRBD1. V shed 4 bases and J 2 bases; nucleotides not matched to a gene: 11. From germline, CDR1 is LGHDT and CDR2 YNNKEL (reference sequence). The CDR3 has 16 amino acids. In DNA, the CDR3 is TGTGCCAGCAGCCCGAGGGCTGGGACAGTTCCCTACGAGCAGTACTTC. Its protein product is CASSPRAGTVPYEQYF.

As DNA, the CDR3 is TGTGCCAGCAGCACACGGACAGGGGTCGATGAGCAGTTCTTC. As protein: CASSTRTGVDEQFF. The chain links TRBV7-3 to TRBJ2-1; 9 bases are a match to TRBD1. The germline gives CDR1 SGHTA, CDR2 FQGTGA. The CDR3 sequence is 14 residues long. Trimming took 5 bases from V and 8 from J; bases not matched to a gene: 7.

The rearrangement links TRBV19 to TRBJ1-2; tentatively, D is TRBD1 (5 bases). The CDR3 totals 11 residues. Germline CDR1 and CDR2: LNHDA and SQIVND (reference sequence). The CDR3 loop is CVGGGFYGYTF. The CDR3 region has the DNA TGTGTCGGGGGGGGATTCTATGGCTACACCTTC. Complete variable domain (other parts from reference TRBV19 and TRBJ1-2): DGGITQSPKYLFRKEGQNVTLSCEQNLNHDAMYWYRQDPGQGLRLIYYSQIVNDFQKGDIAEGYSVSREKKESFPLTVTSAQKNPTAFYLCVGGGFYGYTFGSGTRLTVV.

The V gene is TRBV7-9, the J gene TRBJ1-2, with TRBD1 matching over 10 bases. V lost 6 bases, J lost 6 bases, and 10 bases stayed unmatched. Germline V gives CDR1 SEHNR, CDR2 FQNEAQ (reference sequence). The CDR3 sequence is 15 residues long. CDR3 loop: CASSPTGGAKDGYTF. The DNA for the CDR3 is TGTGCCAGCAGTCCGACAGGGGGCGCGAAGGATGGCTACACCTTC.

This clone was recorded only once. The chain joins TRBV6-1 to TRBJ1-5, with D possibly TRBD1 on 5 matching bases. Trimming stripped 0 bases from V and 5 bases from J, with 14 bases between. The V gene's germline CDR1 is MNHNS and CDR2 SASEGT. This CDR3 has 16 residues. CDR3 sequence reads: CASSEAHRSFYQPQHF. In nucleotides, the CDR3 is TGTGCCAGCAGTGAAGCCCACAGGAGCTTTTATCAGCCCCAGCATTTT.